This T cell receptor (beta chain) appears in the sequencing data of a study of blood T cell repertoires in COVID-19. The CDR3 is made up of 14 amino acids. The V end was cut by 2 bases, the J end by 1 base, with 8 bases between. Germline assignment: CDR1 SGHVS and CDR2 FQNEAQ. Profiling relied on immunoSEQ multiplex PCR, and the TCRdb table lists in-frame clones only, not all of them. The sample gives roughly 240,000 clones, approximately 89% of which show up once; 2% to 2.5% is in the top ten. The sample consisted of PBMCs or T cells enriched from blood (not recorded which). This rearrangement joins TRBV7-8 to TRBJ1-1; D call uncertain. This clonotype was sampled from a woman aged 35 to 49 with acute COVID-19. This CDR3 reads CASSLQVSNTEAFF. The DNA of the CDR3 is TGTGCCAGCAGCTTACAGGTGTCGAACACTGAAGCTTTCTTT.